Sequencing of this TCR beta chain was carried out in a study of T cells in Graves' hyperthyroidism and ophthalmopathy (dated by TCRdb to about 2019). Context from the whole study: Peripheral blood was sampled at the time of initial diagnosis, prior to any treatment. A discovery cohort of about a hundred patients, approximately 44 with Graves' ophthalmopathy and over 55 with stable Graves' hyperthyroidism, was used to find distinguishing TCR V-J signatures. An independent validation cohort of 18 to 20 hyperthyroidism patients and 17 patients who later progressed to ophthalmopathy tested prospective prediction of ophthalmopathy. For training and testing, the 100 patients in the discovery cohort were randomly divided in a 7:3 ratio. In several Graves' hyperthyroidism patients, the study also compared T-cell repertoires from thyroid tissue with T-cell repertoires from blood. Once sampling was done, hyperthyroidism patients were given methimazole at a starting dose of 30 mg daily, whereas ophthalmopathy patients were given high-dose intravenous methylprednisolone. According to the paper, TCR Vbeta CDR3 sequencing was carried out on more than 120 peripheral blood samples, which came from under 50 ophthalmopathy, fewer than 80 hyperthyroidism and roughly 17 progressor patients.

Taken from cysteine to phenylalanine, the CDR3 has 11 residues. Here the CDR3 DNA is all that survives: 33 bases in frame from base 1. CDR1 SQVTM and CDR2 ANQGSEA were looked up in the germline V gene. A distance of 4 bases separates the germline ends of V and J, which lose 3 bases and 2 bases respectively. The full study reports these points: No statistical method was used to fix the sample size in advance, and group allocation was not hidden from the investigators. Most expanded thyroid clonotypes (frequency above 0.001) were also detected in blood, a finding suggesting that blood repertoires may reflect thyroid immune responses. During validation, the model predicted progression to ophthalmopathy a median of about 5.9 months ahead of onset, with almost 71% sensitivity and around 73% specificity. A model built on a 13 V-J signature distinguished ophthalmopathy from stable hyperthyroidism, reaching about 88% sensitivity and 81.08% specificity in cross-validation and 80%/75% in testing.

The TCR beta CDR3 regions were amplified from RNA transcripts. The TCR CDR3 was subjected to a first round of RT-PCR using the HTBI primer set and the Qiagen OneStep RT-PCR kit. Libraries were constructed in a second round of multiplex PCR, after which size selection and purification were performed. Sequencing of the libraries was done on an Illumina HiSeq2000 using paired-end 100 bp reads. The study's processing was this. Raw data were processed with SOAPnuke, discarding reads with adapters, uncalled bases, mean Phred below 15, or no exact constant-primer or identifier match. COPE v1.2.5 was used to merge the high-quality paired reads, and each unique nucleotide sequence was defined as a clonotype. MiTCR v1.1 was used to align the clonotypes against IMGT TRBV, TRBD and TRBJ reference segments. Only V-J combinations with frequency above 0.0001, covering 99% to 99.2% of repertoires, were analysed. The TCS score was defined as the ratio of F50 (clonal expansion) to E x V (chaos), calculated using BLOSUM62-based TCRdist between CDR3 peptides within each V-J. Welch's t-statistics and random forest reduced just over 500 V-J features to about 13, which were used in a naive Bayes classifier (R e1071). TCRdb's own reprocessing of the public reads used fastp at Q25 and MiXCR and kept productive beta chains. One record per CDR3 amino acid sequence lists the most common genes and DNA. For this entry, the V and J calls and clone size follow TCRdb and not the study's own pipeline. This sample lists 250,000 to 350,000 distinct CDR3 sequences; roughly 22% were detected once. The biggest ten clones account for around 65% of the sample.

This clonotype has ten or more counts. Its antigen is still unknown. Qualities for individual bases were not recorded, and no much larger clone is one base off. Ophthalmopathy patients had moderately to severely active disease, with a Clinical Activity Score of 3 or more, a NOSPECS grade of 4 or more, and a disease duration of less than 3 months. Patients with uncontrolled infections, other autoimmune diseases, pregnancy or lactation were excluded. Diagnoses were established on the basis of clinical symptoms, serum thyroxine and TRAb, thyroid ultrasound, and orbital computed tomography. PBMCs were separated from roughly 10 ml of fresh peripheral blood using Ficoll-Paque density gradient centrifugation. Trizol reagent was used to extract total RNA, and RNA quality was then checked on an Agilent 2100 Bioanalyzer.

The sequence joins TRBV29-1 to TRBJ1-1; the D gene cannot be resolved reliably. The receptor was isolated from a man aged 30-40 years with Graves' ophthalmopathy. Input material: blood. The nucleotide sequence is TGCAGCGTTGATGGCAACACTGAAGCTTTCTTT. Its product reads: CSVDGNTEAFF.